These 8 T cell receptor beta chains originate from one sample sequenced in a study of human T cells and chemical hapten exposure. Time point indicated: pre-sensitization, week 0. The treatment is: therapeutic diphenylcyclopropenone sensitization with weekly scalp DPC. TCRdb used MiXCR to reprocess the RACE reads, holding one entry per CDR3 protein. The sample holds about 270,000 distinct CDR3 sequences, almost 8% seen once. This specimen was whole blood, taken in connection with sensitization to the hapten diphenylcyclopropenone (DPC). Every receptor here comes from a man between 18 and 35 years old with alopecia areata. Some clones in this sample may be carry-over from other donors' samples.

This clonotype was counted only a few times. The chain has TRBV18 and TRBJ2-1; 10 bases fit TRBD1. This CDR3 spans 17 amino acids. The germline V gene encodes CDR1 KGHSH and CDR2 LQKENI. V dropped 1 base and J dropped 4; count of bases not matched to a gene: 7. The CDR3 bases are TGTGCCAGCTCACCACTGACAGGGGGCGTTTTTTACAATGAGCAGTTCTTC. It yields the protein CASSPLTGGVFYNEQFF.

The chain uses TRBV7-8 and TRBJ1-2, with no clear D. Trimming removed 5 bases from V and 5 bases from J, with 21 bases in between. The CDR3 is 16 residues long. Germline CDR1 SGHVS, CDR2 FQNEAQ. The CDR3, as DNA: TGTGCCAGCAGCCCCGCGTGGTTCCCCCACTTATATGGCTACACCTTC. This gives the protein CASSPAWFPHLYGYTF.

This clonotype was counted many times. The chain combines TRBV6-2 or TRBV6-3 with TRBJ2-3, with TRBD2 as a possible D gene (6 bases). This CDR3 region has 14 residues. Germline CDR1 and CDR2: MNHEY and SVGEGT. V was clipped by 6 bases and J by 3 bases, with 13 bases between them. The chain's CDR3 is CASRTTRRTDTQYF. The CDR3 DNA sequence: TGTGCCAGCAGAACGACTAGACGAACAGATACGCAGTATTTT.

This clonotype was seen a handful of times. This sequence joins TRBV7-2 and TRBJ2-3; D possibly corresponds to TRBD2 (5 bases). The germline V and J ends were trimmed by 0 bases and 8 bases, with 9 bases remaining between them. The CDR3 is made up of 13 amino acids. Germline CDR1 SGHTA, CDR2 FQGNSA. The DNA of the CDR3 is TGTGCCAGCAGCTTAGCGCGAGGGTCTACGCAGTATTTT. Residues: CASSLARGSTQYF.

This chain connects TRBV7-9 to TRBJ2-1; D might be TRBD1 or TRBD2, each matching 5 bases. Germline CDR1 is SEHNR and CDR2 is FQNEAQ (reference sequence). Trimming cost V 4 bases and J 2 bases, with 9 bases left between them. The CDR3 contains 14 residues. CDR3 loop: CASSWGITYNEQFF. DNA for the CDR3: TGTGCCAGCAGCTGGGGGATTACCTACAATGAGCAGTTCTTC.

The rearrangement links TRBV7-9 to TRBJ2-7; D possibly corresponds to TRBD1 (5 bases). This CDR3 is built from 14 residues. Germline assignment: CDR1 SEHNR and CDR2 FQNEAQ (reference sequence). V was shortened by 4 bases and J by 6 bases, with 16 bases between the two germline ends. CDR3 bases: TGTGCCAGCAGCTCTCCCTGGGGCAGCCGCGAGCAGTACTTC. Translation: CASSSPWGSREQYF.

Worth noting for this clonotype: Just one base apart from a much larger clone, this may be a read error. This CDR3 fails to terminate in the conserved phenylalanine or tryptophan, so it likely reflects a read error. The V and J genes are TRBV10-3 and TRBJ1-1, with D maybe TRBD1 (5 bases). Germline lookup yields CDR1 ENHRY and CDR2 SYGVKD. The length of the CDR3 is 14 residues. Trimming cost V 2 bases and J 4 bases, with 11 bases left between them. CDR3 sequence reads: CAISEARVGTEAFS. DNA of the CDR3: TGTGCCATCAGTGAGGCCAGGGTGGGCACTGAAGCTTTCTCT.

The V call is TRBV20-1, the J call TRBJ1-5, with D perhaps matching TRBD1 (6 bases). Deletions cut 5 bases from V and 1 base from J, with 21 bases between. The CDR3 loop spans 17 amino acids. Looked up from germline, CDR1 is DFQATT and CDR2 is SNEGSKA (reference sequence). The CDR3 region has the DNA TGCAGTGCTTGGGGGCGAGTAGACGCCGGAAGCAATCAGCCCCAGCATTTT. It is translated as CSAWGRVDAGSNQPQHF.